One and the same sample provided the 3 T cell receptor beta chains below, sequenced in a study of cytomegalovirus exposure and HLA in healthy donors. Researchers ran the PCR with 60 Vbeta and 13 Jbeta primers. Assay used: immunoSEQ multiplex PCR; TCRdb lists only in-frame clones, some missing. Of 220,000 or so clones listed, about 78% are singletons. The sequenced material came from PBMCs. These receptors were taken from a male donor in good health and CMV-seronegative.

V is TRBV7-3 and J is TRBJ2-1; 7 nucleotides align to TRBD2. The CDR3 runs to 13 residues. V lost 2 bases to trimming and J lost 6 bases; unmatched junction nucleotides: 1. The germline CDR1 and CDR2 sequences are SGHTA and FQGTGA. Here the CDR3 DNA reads TGTGCCAGCAGCTTAGCGGGAGTCAATGAGCAGTTCTTC. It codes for CASSLAGVNEQFF.

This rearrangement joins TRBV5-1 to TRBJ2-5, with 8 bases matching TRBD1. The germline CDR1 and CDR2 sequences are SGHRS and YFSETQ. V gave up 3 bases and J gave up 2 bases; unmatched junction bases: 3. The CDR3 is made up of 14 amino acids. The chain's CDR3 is CASSSGGRQETQYF. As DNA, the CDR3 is TGCGCCAGCAGCTCAGGGGGCCGGCAAGAGACCCAGTACTTC.

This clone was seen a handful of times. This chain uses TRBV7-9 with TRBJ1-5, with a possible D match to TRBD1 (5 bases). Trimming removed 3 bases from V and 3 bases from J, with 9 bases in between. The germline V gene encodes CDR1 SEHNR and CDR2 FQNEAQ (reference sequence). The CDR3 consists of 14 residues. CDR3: CASSLWGLNQPQHF. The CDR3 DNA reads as TGTGCCAGCAGCTTGTGGGGCCTCAATCAGCCCCAGCATTTT.